Only a few counts were recorded for the clone carrying this T cell receptor beta chain. Its specificity is not known. This specimen belongs to a study of beta chain features in type 1 diabetes. Reverse transcription of all isolated RNA meant that expressed TCRB transcripts were sequenced. Assay used: immunoSEQ multiplex PCR; TCRdb lists only in-frame clones, some missing. Among a few hundred thousand clones listed, roughly 12% were seen once. Trimming removed 4 bases from V and 9 bases from J; junction bases left unmatched: 20. The CDR3 is 18 residues long. Germline CDR1 reads LGHNA; CDR2 reads YSLEER. General observations from the study: There was a possibility that cDNA sequencing over-represented cells with high TCR expression. Patients' naive, central memory and Treg TCRB repertoires seemed closer to one another than those of healthy donors. Type 1 diabetes patients had moderately but significantly shorter TCRB CDR3s in all four CD4+ subsets.

The chain recombines TRBV4-3 with TRBJ2-1, with 8 bases lining up with TRBD2. This TCR was recovered from a woman younger than 30 with type 1 diabetes. The sequenced sample was naive CD4+ T cells from blood. The chain's CDR3 is CASSLIHPGLGAPCEQFF. CDR3 in DNA: TGCGCCAGCAGCCTGATTCACCCGGGACTAGGGGCGCCGTGTGAGCAGTTCTTC.